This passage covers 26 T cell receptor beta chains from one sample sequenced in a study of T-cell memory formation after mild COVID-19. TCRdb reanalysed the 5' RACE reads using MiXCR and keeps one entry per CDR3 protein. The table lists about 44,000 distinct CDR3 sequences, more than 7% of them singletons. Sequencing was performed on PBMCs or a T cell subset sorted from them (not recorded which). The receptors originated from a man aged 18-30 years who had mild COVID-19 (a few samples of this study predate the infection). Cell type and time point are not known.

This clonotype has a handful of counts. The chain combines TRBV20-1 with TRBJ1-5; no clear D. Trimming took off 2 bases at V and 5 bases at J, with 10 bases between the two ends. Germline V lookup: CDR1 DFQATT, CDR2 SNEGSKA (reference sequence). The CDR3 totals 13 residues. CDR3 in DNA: TGCAGTGCTAGACCCGGCCGGGATCAGCCCCAGCATTTT. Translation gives CSARPGRDQPQHF.

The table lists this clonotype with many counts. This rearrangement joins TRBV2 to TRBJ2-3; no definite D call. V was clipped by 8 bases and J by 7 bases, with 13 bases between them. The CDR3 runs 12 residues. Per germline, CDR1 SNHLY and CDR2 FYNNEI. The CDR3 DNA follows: TGTGCCAGCTCCCCCGAACTGAATACGCAGTATTTT. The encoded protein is CASSPELNTQYF.

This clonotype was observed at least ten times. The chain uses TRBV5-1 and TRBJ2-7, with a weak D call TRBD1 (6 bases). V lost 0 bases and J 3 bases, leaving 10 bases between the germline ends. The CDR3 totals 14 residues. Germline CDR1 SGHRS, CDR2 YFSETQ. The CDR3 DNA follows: TGCGCCAGCAGCTTGGAGGCAGGGGTCTACGAGCAGTACTTC. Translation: CASSLEAGVYEQYF.

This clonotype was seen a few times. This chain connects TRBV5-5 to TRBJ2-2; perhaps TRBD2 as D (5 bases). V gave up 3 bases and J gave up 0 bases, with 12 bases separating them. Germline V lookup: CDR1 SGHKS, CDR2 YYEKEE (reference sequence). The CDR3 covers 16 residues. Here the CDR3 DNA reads TGTGCCAGCAGCTGGCCCTCCGGGACGAACACCGGGGAGCTGTTTTTT. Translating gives CASSWPSGTNTGELFF.

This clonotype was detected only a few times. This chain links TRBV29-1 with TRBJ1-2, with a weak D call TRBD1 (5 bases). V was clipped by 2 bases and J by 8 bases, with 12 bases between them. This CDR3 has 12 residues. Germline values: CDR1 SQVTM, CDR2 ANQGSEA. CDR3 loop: CSVETGAWGYTF. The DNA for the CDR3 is TGCAGCGTTGAAACCGGGGCCTGGGGCTACACCTTC.

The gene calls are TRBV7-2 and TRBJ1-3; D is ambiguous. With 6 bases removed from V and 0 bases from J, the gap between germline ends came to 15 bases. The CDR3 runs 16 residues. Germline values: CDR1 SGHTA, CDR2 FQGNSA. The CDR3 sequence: CASSLSGGSSGNTIYF. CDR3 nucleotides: TGTGCCAGCAGTCTCTCGGGCGGAAGCTCTGGAAACACCATATATTTT.

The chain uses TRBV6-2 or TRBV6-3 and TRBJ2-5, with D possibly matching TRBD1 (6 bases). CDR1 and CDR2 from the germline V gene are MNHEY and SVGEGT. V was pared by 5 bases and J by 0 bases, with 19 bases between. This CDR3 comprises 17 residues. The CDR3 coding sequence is TGTGCCAGCAGTCTTCCCCAGGGACAAAAGCACCAAGAGACCCAGTACTTC. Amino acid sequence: CASSLPQGQKHQETQYF.

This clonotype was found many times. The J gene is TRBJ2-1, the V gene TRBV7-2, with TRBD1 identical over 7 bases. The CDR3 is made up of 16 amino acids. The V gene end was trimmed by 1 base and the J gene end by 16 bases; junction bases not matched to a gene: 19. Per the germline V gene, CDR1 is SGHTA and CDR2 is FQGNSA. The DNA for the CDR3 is TGTGCCAGCAGCTTAGTAGGGGGCTCCCTCCAATCTTGGCGCTTCTTC. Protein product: CASSLVGGSLQSWRFF. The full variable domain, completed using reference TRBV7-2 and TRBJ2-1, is GAGVSQSPSNKVTEKGKDVELRCDPISGHTALYWYRQSLGQGLEFLIYFQGNSAPDKSGLPSDRFSAERTGGSVSTLTIQRTQQEDSAVYLCASSLVGGSLQSWRFFGPGTRLTVL.

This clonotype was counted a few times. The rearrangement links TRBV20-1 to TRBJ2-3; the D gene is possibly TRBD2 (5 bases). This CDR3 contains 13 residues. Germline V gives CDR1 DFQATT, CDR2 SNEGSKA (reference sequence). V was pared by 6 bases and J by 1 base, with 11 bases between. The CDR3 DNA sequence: TGCAGTGCAGACTACAGCGGCACAGATACGCAGTATTTT. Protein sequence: CSADYSGTDTQYF.

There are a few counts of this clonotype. Here the CDR3 DNA reads TGTGCCAGCAGCGGCCGGGGTTCCTACAATGAGCAGTTCTTC. Amino acid sequence: CASSGRGSYNEQFF. The V gene is TRBV11-3, the J gene TRBJ2-1, with D maybe TRBD2 (5 bases). Per the germline V gene, CDR1 is SGHNT and CDR2 is YENEEA. The CDR3 sequence is 14 residues long. V lost 5 bases, J lost 1 base, and 9 bases lay in between.

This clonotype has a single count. The CDR3 loop reads CASSRSPSGQPQHF. Written as DNA, the CDR3 is TGTGCCAGCAGCCGCAGTCCCTCAGGGCAGCCCCAGCATTTT. This chain joins TRBV6-5 and TRBJ1-5, with D tentatively TRBD1 (5 bases). In germline, CDR1 is MNHEY, CDR2 SVGAGI. This CDR3 spans 14 amino acids. Trimming left V 6 bases short and J 7 bases short, with 16 bases between.

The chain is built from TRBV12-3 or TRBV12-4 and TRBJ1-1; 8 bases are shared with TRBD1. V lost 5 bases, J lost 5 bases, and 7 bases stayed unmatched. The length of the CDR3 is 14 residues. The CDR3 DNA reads TGTGCCAGCAGTCTCCAGGGGGCTTTAACTGAAGCTTTCTTT. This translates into CASSLQGALTEAFF.

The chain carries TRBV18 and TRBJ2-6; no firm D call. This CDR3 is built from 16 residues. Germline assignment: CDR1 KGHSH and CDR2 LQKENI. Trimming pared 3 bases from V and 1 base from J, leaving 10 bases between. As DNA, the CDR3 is TGTGCCAGCTCACCCACCCAGGCATCTGGGGCCAACGTCCTGACTTTC. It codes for CASSPTQASGANVLTF. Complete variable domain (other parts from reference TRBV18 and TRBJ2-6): NAGVMQNPRHLVRRRGQEARLRCSPMKGHSHVYWYRQLPEEGLKFMVYLQKENIIDESGMPKERFSAEFPKEGPSILRIQQVVRGDSAAYFCASSPTQASGANVLTFGAGSRLTVL.

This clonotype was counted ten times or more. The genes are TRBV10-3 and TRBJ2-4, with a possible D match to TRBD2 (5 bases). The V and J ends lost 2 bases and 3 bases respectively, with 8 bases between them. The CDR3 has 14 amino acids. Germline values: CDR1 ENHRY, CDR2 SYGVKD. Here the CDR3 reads CAISEAGSKNIQYF. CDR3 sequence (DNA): TGTGCCATCAGTGAGGCGGGTAGCAAAAACATTCAGTACTTC.

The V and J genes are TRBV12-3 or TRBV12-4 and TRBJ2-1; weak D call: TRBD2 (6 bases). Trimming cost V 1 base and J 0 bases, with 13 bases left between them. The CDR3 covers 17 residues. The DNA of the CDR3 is TGTGCCAGCAGTTTAGAAAGTGCGGGGTCCTCCTACAATGAGCAGTTCTTC. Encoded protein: CASSLESAGSSYNEQFF.

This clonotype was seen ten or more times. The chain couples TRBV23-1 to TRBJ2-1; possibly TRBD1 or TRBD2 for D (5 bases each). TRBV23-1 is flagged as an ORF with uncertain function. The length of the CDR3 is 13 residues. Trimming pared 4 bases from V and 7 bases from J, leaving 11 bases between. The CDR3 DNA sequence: TGCGCCAGCAGTCCGGGATGGGGGAATGAGCAGTTCTTC. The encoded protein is CASSPGWGNEQFF.

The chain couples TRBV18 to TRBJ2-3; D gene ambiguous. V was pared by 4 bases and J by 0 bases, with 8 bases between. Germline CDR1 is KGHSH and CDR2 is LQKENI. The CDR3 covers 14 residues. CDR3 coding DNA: TGTGCCAGCTCACTACTGAGTAGCACAGATACGCAGTATTTT. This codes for CASSLLSSTDTQYF.

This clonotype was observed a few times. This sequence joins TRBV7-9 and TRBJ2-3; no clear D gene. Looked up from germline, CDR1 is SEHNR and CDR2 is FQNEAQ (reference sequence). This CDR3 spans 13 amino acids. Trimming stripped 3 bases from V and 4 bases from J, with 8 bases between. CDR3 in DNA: TGTGCCAGCAGCTTCATGGGGTCAGATACGCAGTATTTT. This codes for CASSFMGSDTQYF.

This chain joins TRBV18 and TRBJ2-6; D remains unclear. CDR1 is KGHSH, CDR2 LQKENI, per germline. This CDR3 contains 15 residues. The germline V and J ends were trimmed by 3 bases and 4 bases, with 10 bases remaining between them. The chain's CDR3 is CASSPTNLGANVLTF. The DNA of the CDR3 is TGTGCCAGCTCACCGACGAATTTGGGGGCCAACGTCCTGACTTTC. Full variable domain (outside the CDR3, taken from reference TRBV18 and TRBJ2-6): NAGVMQNPRHLVRRRGQEARLRCSPMKGHSHVYWYRQLPEEGLKFMVYLQKENIIDESGMPKERFSAEFPKEGPSILRIQQVVRGDSAAYFCASSPTNLGANVLTFGAGSRLTVL.

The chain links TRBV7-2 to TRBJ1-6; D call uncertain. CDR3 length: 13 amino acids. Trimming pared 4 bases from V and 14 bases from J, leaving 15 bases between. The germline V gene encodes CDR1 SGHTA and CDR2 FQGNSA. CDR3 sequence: CASSSMDVPTLHF. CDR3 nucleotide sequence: TGTGCCAGCAGCTCCATGGACGTCCCAACCCTCCACTTT.

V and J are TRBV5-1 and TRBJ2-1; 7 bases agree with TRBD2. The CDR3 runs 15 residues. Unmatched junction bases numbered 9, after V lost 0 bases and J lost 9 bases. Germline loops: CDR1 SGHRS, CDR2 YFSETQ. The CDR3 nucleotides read TGCGCCAGCAGCTTGGAAGCGGGGAACGCCGGTGAGCAGTTCTTC. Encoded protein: CASSLEAGNAGEQFF. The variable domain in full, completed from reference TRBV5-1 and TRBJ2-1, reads KAGVTQTPRYLIKTRGQQVTLSCSPISGHRSVSWYQQTPGQGLQFLFEYFSETQRNKGNFPGRFSGRQFSNSRSEMNVSTLELGDSALYLCASSLEAGNAGEQFFGPGTRLTVL.

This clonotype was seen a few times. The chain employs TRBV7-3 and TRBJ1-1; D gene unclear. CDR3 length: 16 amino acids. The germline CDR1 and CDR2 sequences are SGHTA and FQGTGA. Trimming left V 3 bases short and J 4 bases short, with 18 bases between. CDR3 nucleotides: TGTGCCAGCAGCTTTCAAATAGGGTCTCCGGCCACTGAAGCTTTCTTT. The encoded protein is CASSFQIGSPATEAFF. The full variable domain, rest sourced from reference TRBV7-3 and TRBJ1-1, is GAGVSQTPSNKVTEKGKYVELRCDPISGHTALYWYRQSLGQGPEFLIYFQGTGAADDSGLPNDRFFAVRPEGSVSTLKIQRTERGDSAVYLCASSFQIGSPATEAFFGQGTRLTVV.

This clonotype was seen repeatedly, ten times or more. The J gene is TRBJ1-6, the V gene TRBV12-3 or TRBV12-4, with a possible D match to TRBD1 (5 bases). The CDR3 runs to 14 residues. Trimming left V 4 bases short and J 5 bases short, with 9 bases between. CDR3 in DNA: TGTGCCAGCAGTTACCAGGGCAATAATTCACCCCTCCACTTT. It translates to CASSYQGNNSPLHF.

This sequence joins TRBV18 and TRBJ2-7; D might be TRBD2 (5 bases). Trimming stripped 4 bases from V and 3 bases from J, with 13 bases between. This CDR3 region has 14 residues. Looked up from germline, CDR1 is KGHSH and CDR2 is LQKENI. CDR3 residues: CASSLTDRDYEQYF. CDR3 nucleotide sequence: TGTGCCAGCTCACTGACGGACCGGGACTACGAGCAGTACTTC. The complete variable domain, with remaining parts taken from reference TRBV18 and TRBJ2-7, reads NAGVMQNPRHLVRRRGQEARLRCSPMKGHSHVYWYRQLPEEGLKFMVYLQKENIIDESGMPKERFSAEFPKEGPSILRIQQVVRGDSAAYFCASSLTDRDYEQYFGPGTRLTVT.

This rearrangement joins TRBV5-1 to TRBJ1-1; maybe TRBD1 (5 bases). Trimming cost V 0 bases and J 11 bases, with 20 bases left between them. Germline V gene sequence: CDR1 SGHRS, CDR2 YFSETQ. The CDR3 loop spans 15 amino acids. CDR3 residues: CASSLERGEGSIAFF. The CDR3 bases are TGCGCCAGCAGCTTGGAGAGGGGCGAGGGAAGTATCGCTTTCTTT.

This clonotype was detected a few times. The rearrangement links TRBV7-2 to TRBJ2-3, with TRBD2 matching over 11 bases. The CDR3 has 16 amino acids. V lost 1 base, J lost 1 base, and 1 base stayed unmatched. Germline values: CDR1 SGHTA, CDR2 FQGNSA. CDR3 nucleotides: TGTGCCAGCAGCTTAGTACTAGCGGGGGGCACAGATACGCAGTATTTT. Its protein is CASSLVLAGGTDTQYF.